The sequence of this TCR beta chain was determined in a study of beta chain features in type 1 diabetes. This clone was observed a few times. The antigen is not known. Of the isolated RNA, all was reverse transcribed, and so the sequenced material was expressed TCRB transcripts. Naive, central memory and regulatory T cell samples averaged around 4 million immunoSEQ reads each. TCRdb keeps only in-frame clones here, not all; method: immunoSEQ multiplex PCR. Of 150,000 to 170,000 clones listed, 10% are singletons. V was pared by 6 bases and J by 2 bases, with 11 bases between. Germline V CDR1 and CDR2: MDHEN, SYDVKM. The CDR3 is made up of 14 amino acids. Whole-study results and caveats: In the patient group, naive, central memory and Treg TCRB repertoires seemed more alike than in the healthy donor group. A moderate, significant TCRB CDR3 shortening appeared in type 1 diabetes across four CD4+ subsets. It was not settled here whether HLA type affects TCRB rearrangement. More deletions and fewer insertions at VDJ junctions were seen in type 1 diabetes patients.

This sequence joins TRBV28 and TRBJ1-5; D remains ambiguous. The TCR sequence derives from a man aged 25-40 years with type 1 diabetes. The sequenced material came from central memory CD4+ T cells from blood. The CDR3 DNA reads TGTGCCAGCAGCAACACCGGGGGCAATCAGCCCCAGCATTTT. The encoded protein is CASSNTGGNQPQHF.